This T cell receptor beta chain was documented in a study of response to subunit inactivated influenza vaccine. Via MiXCR, TCRdb re-called the RT-PCR reads, giving one row per CDR3 protein. The data show over 800,000 distinct CDR3 sequences, 21% seen once. Study-wide results and caveats: Authors suggested seasonal influenza vaccinations each recruit few new T cells.

This clonotype was counted only a few times. Its antigen is not identified. V was trimmed by 0 bases and J by 4 bases, leaving 10 bases between them. The germline V gene encodes CDR1 KGHSH and CDR2 LQKENI. CDR3 length: 15 residues. The source is a man in his fifties or sixties who received an inactivated influenza vaccine. J is TRBJ2-1 and V is TRBV18, with D unresolved. The input for sequencing was PBMCs from blood, taken 5 to 6 days after vaccination. DNA for the CDR3: TGTGCCAGCTCACCACCGAACGGCGATTACAATGAGCAGTTCTTC. Its protein is CASSPPNGDYNEQFF.